The rows below give T cell receptor beta chains drawn from one sample of a study of cytomegalovirus exposure and HLA in healthy donors. Generated by immunoSEQ multiplex PCR, the TCRdb table keeps only in-frame clones and is missing some. The sample carries roughly 100,000 clones, more than 70% recorded once. The material sequenced was PBMCs. All receptors come from a man in his forties in good health and CMV-seronegative. The CDR3 runs from the conserved cysteine through the conserved F or W. Fields, in order: V gene, J gene, CDR3 protein.

TRBV7-9	TRBJ2-7	CASSPLDITYEQYF
TRBV4-1	TRBJ1-2	CASSLESGTAYGYTF
TRBV27	TRBJ1-5	CASISGTGRFSNQPQHF
TRBV5-1	TRBJ2-1	CASSLDQGYNEQFF
TRBV5-6	TRBJ1-5	CASSLKPWRGNQPQHF
TRBV12-1	TRBJ2-1	CASSFGGLAGVTYNEQFF
TRBV2	TRBJ2-2	CASERNTGELFF
TRBV7-2	TRBJ1-1	CASSLNGNTEAFF
TRBV6-6	TRBJ2-5	CASSSPDRGFGETQYF
TRBV5-1	TRBJ1-3	CASSLGQPGNTIYF
TRBV5-1	TRBJ2-3	CASSTSGTRGDTQYF
TRBV7-9	TRBJ2-7	CASSSRQGSYEQYF
TRBV6-4	TRBJ2-5	CASSRELQETQYF
TRBV5-1	TRBJ1-2	CASSLLGASYGYTF
TRBV5-6	TRBJ2-1	CASSFSSGNEQFF
TRBV6-6	TRBJ1-5	CASSYFTGGEQPQHF
TRBV5-1	TRBJ2-3	CASSGADRFTDTQYF
TRBV13	TRBJ2-1	CASSMTVRSEQFF
TRBV5-1	TRBJ1-4	CASSSGGLTNEKLFF
TRBV19	TRBJ1-2	CASSEEGRAYGYTF
TRBV5-1	TRBJ2-7	CASSLAAGASYEQYF
TRBV7-2	TRBJ1-1	CASSGQGALNTEAFF
TRBV2	TRBJ2-7	CASGGSSYEQYF
TRBV7-2	TRBJ2-1	CASSLSSGAYNEQFF
TRBV19	TRBJ2-5	CATAGGIQQTQYF
TRBV5-5	TRBJ2-7	CASSSGQAQIYEQYF
TRBV5-6	TRBJ2-5	CASSRTGRVRETQYF
TRBV9	TRBJ1-2	CASSVVASTSGGYTF
TRBV19	TRBJ2-7	CASSDRADGGDEQYF
TRBV7-9	TRBJ2-1	CASRSTTGTSAPYPNEQFF
TRBV18	TRBJ1-1	CASSPMDRAMNTEAFF
TRBV7-2	TRBJ2-2	CASKQGLANTGELFF
TRBV19	TRBJ1-4	CASSMNYEKLFF
TRBV19	TRBJ2-5	CASSSFTSGGSETQYF
TRBV14	TRBJ1-5	CASSRGDDQPQHF
TRBV5-1	TRBJ2-7	CASSRDRGHSYEQYF
TRBV15	TRBJ2-6	CATSMRVSGANVLTF
TRBV6-1	TRBJ2-5	CASSSAGGKTQYF
TRBV5-4	TRBJ1-1	CASSSGRRAGGEAFF
TRBV29-1	TRBJ2-7	CSAQEPRGPSSYEQYF
TRBV2	TRBJ2-5	CASSMEGWETQYF
TRBV2	TRBJ2-5	CASKTNLQETQYF
TRBV15	TRBJ2-2	CATSRPGQGFSTGELFF
TRBV19	TRBJ1-1	CASNPNLGQGNTEAFF